This T cell receptor beta chain emerged from a study of control samples from healthy donors and cancer patients. V was shortened by 5 bases and J by 2 bases, with 28 bases between the two germline ends. The germline V gene has CDR1 WNHNN and CDR2 SYGVQD (reference sequence). CDR3 size: 19 residues. Libraries were prepared by immunoSEQ multiplex PCR; TCRdb keeps only in-frame clonotypes and omits some of them. Here the sample spans 100,000 to 150,000 clones, roughly nine tenths being singletons. The V gene is TRBV10-1, the J gene TRBJ2-7; perhaps TRBD2 as D (6 bases). The source material was blood. This clonotype was obtained from a woman aged 18-29 years in good health. The CDR3: CASSPQPTSTRSSPYEQYF. The CDR3 coding sequence is TGCGCCAGCAGTCCTCAACCGACGTCGACTAGATCCTCTCCCTACGAGCAGTACTTC.